Described below is a single T cell receptor (beta chain) sequence and its context. This sample stems from a study of blood T cell repertoires in COVID-19. Sequencing was performed with immunoSEQ multiplex PCR; in TCRdb, only in-frame clones are kept and a portion is missing. The table lists about 220,000 clones, around nine tenths of them singletons. Those enrolled, adults aged about 18 to 89 years, came from about two dozen US areas. Participants had their cohort set by participant-reported clinical history. The V segment lost 5 bases and the J segment 1 base; nucleotides outside the gene matches: 4. In germline, CDR1 is SGHTA, CDR2 FQGNSA. CDR3 size: 16 residues.

The sequence derives from a woman aged 50 to 60 with acute COVID-19. Sequences were obtained from PBMCs or T cells enriched from blood (not recorded which). This sequence joins TRBV7-2 and TRBJ2-1; 11 bases agree with TRBD2. The CDR3 region has the DNA TGTGCCAGCAGCATTAGCGGGAGGGAATCCTACAATGAGCAGTTCTTC. Its protein product is CASSISGRESYNEQFF. The complete variable domain, with remaining parts taken from reference TRBV7-2 and TRBJ2-1, reads GAGVSQSPSNKVTEKGKDVELRCDPISGHTALYWYRQSLGQGLEFLIYFQGNSAPDKSGLPSDRFSAERTGGSVSTLTIQRTQQEDSAVYLCASSISGRESYNEQFFGPGTRLTVL.